This T cell receptor (beta chain) comes out of a study of siplizumab effects on memory and regulatory T cells. This clone occurred a few times. Antigen: not known. Study results and caveats: Unstimulated naive T cells seemed to show more diversity than memory cells did, and they also seemed to be among the major contributors to the alloresponse.

The germline V gene encodes CDR1 MNHNS and CDR2 SASEGT. Trimming took off 8 bases at V and 1 base at J, with 8 bases between the two ends. This CDR3 has 12 amino acids. Sequencing used immunoSEQ multiplex PCR; TCRdb keeps in-frame clones, though not all of them. The data hold more than 85,000 clones, with around nine tenths observed a single time. What was sequenced was CD4+ T cells sorted from blood. The receptor comes from a human donor in good health. The rearrangement uses TRBV6-1 and TRBJ1-1; unclear D gene. CDR3 sequence (DNA): TGTGCCAGCCCCTATTCGAACACTGAAGCTTTCTTT. This sequence encodes CASPYSNTEAFF.